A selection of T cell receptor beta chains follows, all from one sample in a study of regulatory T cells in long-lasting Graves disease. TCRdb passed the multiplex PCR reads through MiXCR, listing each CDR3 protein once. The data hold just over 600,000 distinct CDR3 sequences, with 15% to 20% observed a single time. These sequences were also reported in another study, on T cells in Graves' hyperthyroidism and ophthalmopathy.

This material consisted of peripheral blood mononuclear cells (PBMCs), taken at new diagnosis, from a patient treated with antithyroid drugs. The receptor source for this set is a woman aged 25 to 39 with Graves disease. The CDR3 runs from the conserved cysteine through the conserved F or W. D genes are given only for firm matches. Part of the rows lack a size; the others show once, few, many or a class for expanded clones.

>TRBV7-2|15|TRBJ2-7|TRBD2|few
TGTGCCAGCAGCCCAAGTCGGGAGGATTACTACGAGCAGTACTTC
CASSPSREDYYEQYF
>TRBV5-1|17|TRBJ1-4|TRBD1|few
TGCGCCAGCAGCCCGAAGGACAGGGGGCGGACTAATGAAAAACTGTTTTTT
CASSPKDRGRTNEKLFF
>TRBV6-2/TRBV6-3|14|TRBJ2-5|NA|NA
TGTGCCAGCAGTTACCCCGTCCTACAAGAGACCCAGTACTTC
CASSYPVLQETQYF
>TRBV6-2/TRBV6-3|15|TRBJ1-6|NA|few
TGTGCCAGCAAGCTGGCACGGAATCCCCATTCACCCCTCCACTTT
CASKLARNPHSPLHF
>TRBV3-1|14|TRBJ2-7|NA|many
TGTGCCAGCAGCAGGCAGGGGAGCTCCTACGAGCAGTACTTC
CASSRQGSSYEQYF
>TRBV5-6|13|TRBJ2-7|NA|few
TGTGCCAGCAGCTTATACCTCTCCTACGAGCAGTACTTC
CASSLYLSYEQYF
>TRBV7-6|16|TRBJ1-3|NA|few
TGTGCCAGCAGCTTAGGTGGGGGGAGATCTGGAAACACCATATATTTT
CASSLGGGRSGNTIYF
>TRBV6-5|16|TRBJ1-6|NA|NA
TGTGCCAGCAGTTACTCGGGGTCCGACCCTAATTCACCCCTCCACTTT
CASSYSGSDPNSPLHF
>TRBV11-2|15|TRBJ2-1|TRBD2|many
TGTGCCAGCAGCTTGGGACTAGCTCCGGGGGATGAGCAGTTCTTC
CASSLGLAPGDEQFF
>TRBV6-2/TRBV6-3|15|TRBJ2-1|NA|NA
TGTGCCAGCAGTACCCCGGGAAGAAACTACAATGAGCAGTTCTTC
CASSTPGRNYNEQFF
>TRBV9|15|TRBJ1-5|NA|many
TGTGCCAGCAGCGTAGATGGGGGTAGCAATCAGCCCCAGCATTTT
CASSVDGGSNQPQHF
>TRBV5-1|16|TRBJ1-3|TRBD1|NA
TGCGCCAGCAGCCCCACTCCGACAGGGGCTGGAAACACCATATATTTT
CASSPTPTGAGNTIYF
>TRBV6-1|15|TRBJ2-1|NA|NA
TGTGCGAGCAGGTTTCCAATGGCCTCCTACAATGAGCAGTTCTTC
CASRFPMASYNEQFF
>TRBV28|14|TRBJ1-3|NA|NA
TGTGCCAGCAGTTTCGTGGGGACTGGAAACACCATATATTTT
CASSFVGTGNTIYF
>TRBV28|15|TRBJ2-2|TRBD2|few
TGTGCCAGCAGGGTTACCGGGACTAGCGCCGGGGAGCTGTTTTTT
CASRVTGTSAGELFF
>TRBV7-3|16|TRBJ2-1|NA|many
TGTGCCAGCAGCTTAACGGCAGGAATCTCCTACAATGAGCAGTTCTTC
CASSLTAGISYNEQFF
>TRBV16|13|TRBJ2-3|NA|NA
TGTGCCAGCAGCCAAGTCTCGAGGGATACGCAGTATTTT
CASSQVSRDTQYF
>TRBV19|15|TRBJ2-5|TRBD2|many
TGTGCCAGCAGCTCGGCTAGCGGGAGTTGGGAGACCCAGTACTTC
CASSSASGSWETQYF
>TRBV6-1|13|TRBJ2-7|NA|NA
TGTGCCAACGCAAGTTGTGCAGGCTACGAGCAGTACTTC
CANASCAGYEQYF
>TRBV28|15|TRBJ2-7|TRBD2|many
TGTGCCAGCAGTTTATCTACTAGCGGGAGCTACGAGCAGTACTTC
CASSLSTSGSYEQYF
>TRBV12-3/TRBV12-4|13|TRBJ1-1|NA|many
TGTGCCAGTGGGGTTCGGGGTATCACTGAAGCTTTCTTT
CASGVRGITEAFF
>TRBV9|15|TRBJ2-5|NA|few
TGTGCCAGCAGCGTCTCCGCAGGGGCTAAAGAGACCCAGTACTTC
CASSVSAGAKETQYF
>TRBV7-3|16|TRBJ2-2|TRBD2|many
TGTGCCAGCAGCTTATCGGGACTAGCGGGAGCCGGGGAGCTGTTTTTT
CASSLSGLAGAGELFF
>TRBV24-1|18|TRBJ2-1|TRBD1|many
TGTGCCACCAGTGACCTCCCCCCGTCAGGGGGCGTAGGCAATGAGCAGTTCTTC
CATSDLPPSGGVGNEQFF
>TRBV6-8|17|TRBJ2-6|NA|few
TGTGCCAGCAGTTATCGGGGGACTCTCTCTGAGGCCAACGTCCTGACTTTC
CASSYRGTLSEANVLTF
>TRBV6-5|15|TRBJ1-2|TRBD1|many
TGTGCCAGCAGTTACTCGAGACAGGGGGACTATGGCTACACCTTC
CASSYSRQGDYGYTF
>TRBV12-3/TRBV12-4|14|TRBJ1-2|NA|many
TGTGCCAGCAGCAACACAGGGCCTTCCTATGGCTACACCTTC
CASSNTGPSYGYTF
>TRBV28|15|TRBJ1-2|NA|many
TGTGCCAGCAGTTCCCCCGCGGTACCCAACTATGGCTACACCTTC
CASSSPAVPNYGYTF
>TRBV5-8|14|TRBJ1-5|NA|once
TGTGCCAGCAGCTCGGTGGGGGTGAGTCAGCCCCAGCATTTT
CASSSVGVSQPQHF
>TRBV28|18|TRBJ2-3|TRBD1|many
TGTGCCAGCAGTTTCGGGACAGACTGGGGATTTAGCACAGATACGCAGTATTTT
CASSFGTDWGFSTDTQYF
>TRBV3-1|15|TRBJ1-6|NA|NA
TGTGCCAGCAGCCAAGGAGGGTCCTATAATTCACCCCTCCACTTT
CASSQGGSYNSPLHF
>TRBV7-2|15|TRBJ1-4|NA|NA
TGTGCCAGCAGCTTCCGGGGGGGGGGCAATGAAAAACTGTTTTTT
CASSFRGGGNEKLFF
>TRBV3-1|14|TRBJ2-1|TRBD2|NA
TGTGCCAGCGGCCAAGCGGGGCTCGGGGGGTTTGAGTTCTTC
CASGQAGLGGFEFF
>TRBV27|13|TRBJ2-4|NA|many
TGTGCCAGCTTCGACCTAGCCAAAAACATTCAGTACTTC
CASFDLAKNIQYF
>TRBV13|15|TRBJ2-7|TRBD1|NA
TGTGCCAGCACCAATGGGGGGACAGGGCCCGGCGAGCAGTACTTC
CASTNGGTGPGEQYF